The rows below give T cell receptor beta chains drawn from one sample of a study of blood T cell repertoires in COVID-19. Assay: immunoSEQ multiplex PCR; the TCRdb copy retains only in-frame clones and omits some. The sample contains under 150,000 clones, 88% of which appear only once. The sequenced sample consisted of peripheral blood. All receptors derive from a human donor in a cohort sampled during active COVID-19. Each CDR3 is given with its conserved first and last residue. D genes are given only for firm matches. Clone size is shown for a subset of rows, as once, few, many or a class of expanded clone.

v_gene: TRBV10-2
d_gene: TRBD1
j_gene: TRBJ2-1
abundance: few
CDR3aa: CASRGTGAEVMSRTYNEQFF
CDR3nt: TGCGCCAGCAGGGGGACAGGGGCCGAGGTCATGTCCCGTACGTACAATGAGCAGTTCTTC

v_gene: TRBV7-7
d_gene: -
j_gene: TRBJ2-5
abundance: -
CDR3aa: CASSRSGETQYF
CDR3nt: TGTGCTAGCAGCCGGAGCGGGGAGACCCAGTACTTC

v_gene: TRBV10-1
d_gene: -
j_gene: TRBJ2-1
abundance: -
CDR3aa: CASSYETSGDEQFF
CDR3nt: TGCGCCAGCAGTTACGAAACTTCGGGGGATGAGCAGTTCTTC

v_gene: TRBV18
d_gene: TRBD1
j_gene: TRBJ2-5
abundance: -
CDR3aa: CASSWTGDGETQYF
CDR3nt: TGTGCCAGCTCTTGGACAGGGGATGGAGAGACCCAGTACTTC

v_gene: TRBV20-1
d_gene: TRBD1
j_gene: TRBJ1-5
abundance: -
CDR3aa: CSASEGAKVQPQHF
CDR3nt: TGCAGTGCTAGTGAGGGGGCGAAGGTTCAGCCCCAGCATTTT

v_gene: TRBV19
d_gene: -
j_gene: TRBJ1-2
abundance: many
CDR3aa: CASSIGTQVNYGYTF
CDR3nt: TGTGCCAGTAGTATCGGGACTCAAGTTAACTATGGCTACACCTTC

v_gene: TRBV19
d_gene: TRBD1
j_gene: TRBJ1-4
abundance: -
CDR3aa: CASNRGRGEKLFF
CDR3nt: TGTGCCAGTAACAGGGGGCGTGGTGAAAAACTGTTTTTT

v_gene: TRBV25-1
d_gene: -
j_gene: TRBJ2-4
abundance: -
CDR3aa: CASSLVRVNRSKNIQYF
CDR3nt: TGTGCCAGCAGTCTAGTCAGGGTAAACAGGTCCAAAAACATTCAGTACTTC

v_gene: TRBV7-2
d_gene: -
j_gene: TRBJ2-2
abundance: -
CDR3aa: CASSFRQHTGELFF
CDR3nt: TGTGCCAGCAGCTTCCGACAGCACACCGGGGAGCTGTTTTTT

v_gene: TRBV11-2
d_gene: TRBD1
j_gene: TRBJ2-7
abundance: -
CDR3aa: CASSLGPSGQTYEQYF
CDR3nt: TGTGCCAGCAGCTTAGGTCCCTCGGGACAGACCTACGAGCAGTACTTC

v_gene: TRBV4-2
d_gene: -
j_gene: TRBJ2-3
abundance: -
CDR3aa: CASSSNRGSADTQYF
CDR3nt: TGTGCCAGCAGCTCTAATAGAGGGTCTGCAGATACGCAGTATTTT

v_gene: TRBV11-3
d_gene: TRBD2
j_gene: TRBJ2-1
abundance: once
CDR3aa: CASSNRGGATYNEQFF
CDR3nt: TGTGCCAGCAGTAATAGGGGAGGGGCAACATACAATGAGCAGTTCTTC

v_gene: TRBV3-1/TRBV3-2
d_gene: -
j_gene: TRBJ2-5
abundance: -
CDR3aa: CASSQPRAGRRETQYF
CDR3nt: TGTGCCAGCAGCCAACCCCGTGCAGGGAGGCGAGAGACCCAGTACTTC

v_gene: TRBV6-7
d_gene: -
j_gene: TRBJ1-2
abundance: -
CDR3aa: CANPREQGNRGYTF
CDR3nt: TGTGCCAATCCTCGTGAACAGGGTAATCGGGGCTACACCTTC

v_gene: TRBV7-2
d_gene: -
j_gene: TRBJ2-1
abundance: once
CDR3aa: CASTPGRGTLYNEQFF
CDR3nt: TGTGCCAGCACCCCGGGCAGGGGTACCCTCTACAATGAGCAGTTCTTC

v_gene: TRBV28
d_gene: TRBD2
j_gene: TRBJ2-6
abundance: -
CDR3aa: CASMGGEYSGANVLTF
CDR3nt: TGTGCCAGCATGGGAGGGGAGTACTCTGGGGCCAACGTCCTGACTTTC

v_gene: TRBV7-9
d_gene: TRBD2
j_gene: TRBJ2-5
abundance: -
CDR3aa: CASRQLAENQETQYF
CDR3nt: TGTGCCAGCAGACAACTAGCGGAGAATCAAGAGACCCAGTACTTC

v_gene: TRBV6-5
d_gene: -
j_gene: TRBJ1-2
abundance: few
CDR3aa: CASSKLEDRSGYTF
CDR3nt: TGTGCCAGCAGTAAGCTAGAGGACAGATCCGGCTACACCTTC

v_gene: TRBV13
d_gene: -
j_gene: TRBJ2-1
abundance: -
CDR3aa: CASSFNRDVVNEQFF
CDR3nt: TGTGCCAGCAGCTTCAACAGGGATGTGGTCAATGAGCAGTTCTTC

v_gene: TRBV6-4
d_gene: TRBD2
j_gene: TRBJ2-2
abundance: once
CDR3aa: CASSRGTSGGTGELFF
CDR3nt: TGTGCCAGCAGTCGGGGGACTAGCGGGGGAACCGGGGAGCTGTTTTTT

v_gene: TRBV19
d_gene: TRBD2
j_gene: TRBJ2-1
abundance: -
CDR3aa: CASGRGINNEQFF
CDR3nt: TGTGCCAGTGGGCGGGGGATTAACAATGAGCAGTTCTTC